The rows below give T cell receptor beta chains drawn from one sample of a study of graft-versus-host responses after intestinal transplantation. This table comes from immunoSEQ multiplex PCR, and its TCRdb copy is limited to in-frame clones, with some not included. The sample holds under 20,000 clones; over 75% are singletons and the top ten take roughly 2%. The sequencing here drew on PBMCs, taken 14 days after transplant. All receptors come from a human patient who received an intestinal transplant, so some T cells may come from the graft donor. CDR3s include the opening cysteine and the closing phenylalanine or tryptophan. The order of the fields is V gene, CDR3 length, clone size, D gene, J gene, CDR3 protein, CDR3 DNA. The D gene is left open where the match is weak. Expanded clones get a size class; other rows say once, few or many, or leave the size out.

V: TRBV28; length: 16; size: NA; D: TRBD2; J: TRBJ2-5; CDR3: CASSFGLAGHAQTQYF; DNA: TGTGCCAGCAGTTTCGGACTAGCGGGACACGCCCAGACCCAGTACTTC
V: TRBV21-1; length: 14; size: NA; D: NA; J: TRBJ1-6; CDR3: CASSKVGQNSPLHF; DNA: TGTGCCAGCAGCAAAGTCGGGCAGAATTCACCCCTCCACTTT
V: TRBV5-4; length: 13; size: NA; D: NA; J: TRBJ2-5; CDR3: CASRRSGVETQYF; DNA: TGTGCCAGCAGGCGGTCAGGGGTGGAGACCCAGTACTTC
V: TRBV5-1; length: 16; size: few; D: TRBD1; J: TRBJ2-5; CDR3: CASSPWTGGVGETQYF; DNA: TGCGCCAGCAGCCCATGGACAGGGGGAGTGGGAGAGACCCAGTACTTC
V: TRBV14; length: 13; size: once; D: NA; J: TRBJ2-3; CDR3: CASSPYSTDTQYF; DNA: TGTGCCAGCAGCCCTTACAGCACAGATACGCAGTATTTT
V: TRBV9; length: 16; size: once; D: NA; J: TRBJ2-3; CDR3: CASSPRGESSTDTQYF; DNA: TGTGCCAGCAGCCCTAGGGGGGAGTCAAGCACAGATACGCAGTATTTT
V: TRBV19; length: 15; size: NA; D: NA; J: TRBJ1-4; CDR3: CASRFPGGLNEKLFF; DNA: TGTGCCAGTAGATTTCCGGGAGGGCTGAATGAAAAACTGTTTTTT
V: TRBV29-1; length: 12; size: NA; D: NA; J: TRBJ2-5; CDR3: CSVGYGQETQYF; DNA: TGCAGCGTGGGGTATGGCCAAGAGACCCAGTACTTC
V: TRBV4-2; length: 15; size: NA; D: NA; J: TRBJ2-2; CDR3: CASSDRLANTGELFF; DNA: TGTGCCAGCAGCGATCGACTAGCGAACACCGGGGAGCTGTTTTTT
V: TRBV11-2; length: 12; size: few; D: NA; J: TRBJ2-7; CDR3: CASSLPGLEQYF; DNA: TGTGCCAGCAGCTTACCGGGGCTCGAGCAGTACTTC
V: TRBV6-1; length: 15; size: NA; D: NA; J: TRBJ1-2; CDR3: CASSEWQGPNYGYTF; DNA: TGTGCCAGCAGTGAATGGCAGGGGCCCAACTATGGCTACACCTTC
V: TRBV5-6; length: 13; size: NA; D: NA; J: TRBJ2-3; CDR3: CASSLVPTDTQYF; DNA: TGTGCCAGCAGCCTAGTACCCACAGATACGCAGTATTTT
V: TRBV10-3; length: 15; size: NA; D: TRBD2; J: TRBJ2-7; CDR3: CAIRDTSGRGYEQYF; DNA: TGTGCCATCAGGGATACTAGCGGGAGGGGGTACGAGCAGTACTTC
V: TRBV5-1; length: 12; size: few; D: NA; J: TRBJ2-5; CDR3: CASKDSQETQYF; DNA: TGCGCCAGCAAGGACAGTCAAGAGACCCAGTACTTC
V: TRBV5-1; length: 14; size: few; D: NA; J: TRBJ1-2; CDR3: CASSSGRGYGGYTF; DNA: TGCGCCAGCAGCTCCGGACGGGGTTATGGGGGCTACACCTTC
V: TRBV9; length: 15; size: NA; D: TRBD2; J: TRBJ2-7; CDR3: CASNRGLAGGGEQYF; DNA: TGTGCCAGCAATCGGGGGCTAGCGGGAGGGGGCGAGCAGTACTTC
V: TRBV5-4; length: 12; size: NA; D: NA; J: TRBJ2-1; CDR3: CASSLADSYQFF; DNA: TGTGCCAGCAGCTTGGCGGACAGCTATCAGTTCTTC
V: TRBV19; length: 10; size: NA; D: NA; J: TRBJ2-1; CDR3: CASEGNEQFF; DNA: TGTGCCTCGGAGGGGAATGAGCAGTTCTTC
V: TRBV15; length: 17; size: NA; D: NA; J: TRBJ1-5; CDR3: CATSRKIPGPGLGPQHF; DNA: TGTGCCACCAGCAGAAAGATCCCGGGGCCGGGCCTAGGGCCCCAGCATTTT
V: TRBV2; length: 13; size: NA; D: TRBD2; J: TRBJ2-1; CDR3: CASLLDGLAGQFF; DNA: TGTGCCAGCCTTCTTGATGGACTAGCTGGGCAGTTCTTC
V: TRBV6-5; length: 14; size: NA; D: TRBD1; J: TRBJ2-1; CDR3: CASRRTGSNNEQFF; DNA: TGTGCCAGCAGAAGGACAGGGTCGAACAATGAGCAGTTCTTC
V: TRBV18; length: 15; size: NA; D: TRBD1; J: TRBJ1-4; CDR3: CASCRTGATNEKLFF; DNA: TGTGCCAGCTGCCGGACAGGGGCAACTAATGAAAAACTGTTTTTT
V: TRBV6-6; length: 15; size: NA; D: NA; J: TRBJ1-2; CDR3: CASSYNWGANYGYTF; DNA: TGTGCCAGCAGTTACAATTGGGGGGCTAACTATGGCTACACCTTC
V: TRBV7-8; length: 14; size: NA; D: NA; J: TRBJ1-1; CDR3: CASSLMGGNTEAFF; DNA: TGTGCCAGCAGCTTAATGGGGGGGAATACTGAAGCTTTCTTT
V: TRBV6-5; length: 14; size: once; D: TRBD2; J: TRBJ2-3; CDR3: CASSRTSEGDTQYF; DNA: TGTGCCAGCAGTCGGACTAGCGAGGGAGATACGCAGTATTTT
V: TRBV27; length: 13; size: NA; D: NA; J: TRBJ2-1; CDR3: CASSLDTYNEQFF; DNA: TGTGCCAGCAGTTTGGACACCTACAATGAGCAGTTCTTC
V: TRBV28; length: 15; size: NA; D: TRBD1; J: TRBJ1-1; CDR3: CASSSIRGRSTEAFF; DNA: TGTGCCAGCAGTAGCATCAGGGGGCGGAGCACTGAAGCTTTCTTT
V: TRBV6-1; length: 12; size: NA; D: NA; J: TRBJ1-1; CDR3: CASSDRGSEAFF; DNA: TGTGCCAGCAGTGATCGGGGTTCTGAAGCTTTCTTT
V: TRBV5-4; length: 15; size: NA; D: NA; J: TRBJ2-3; CDR3: CASSLTADLSDTQYF; DNA: TGTGCCAGCAGCTTGACAGCGGACCTATCGGATACGCAGTATTTT
V: TRBV9; length: 16; size: once; D: TRBD2; J: TRBJ2-3; CDR3: CASSLATSGDTDTQYF; DNA: TGTGCCAGCAGCCTAGCGACTAGCGGGGACACAGATACGCAGTATTTT
V: TRBV10-1; length: 13; size: NA; D: TRBD1; J: TRBJ1-2; CDR3: CANPDRANYGYTF; DNA: TGCGCCAACCCGGACAGGGCCAACTATGGCTACACCTTC
V: TRBV27; length: 16; size: NA; D: NA; J: TRBJ2-2; CDR3: CASSLFTRGNTGELFF; DNA: TGTGCCAGCAGTTTATTCACTCGAGGGAACACCGGGGAGCTGTTTTTT
V: TRBV5-8; length: 17; size: NA; D: TRBD1; J: TRBJ1-2; CDR3: CASSKGQGPLPRYGYTF; DNA: TGTGCCAGCAGCAAGGGACAGGGTCCCCTTCCTAGGTATGGCTACACCTTC
V: TRBV5-5; length: 14; size: NA; D: NA; J: TRBJ2-7; CDR3: CASSLVVGSYEQYF; DNA: TGTGCCAGCAGCTTGGTTGTAGGGTCCTACGAGCAGTACTTC
V: TRBV5-8; length: 16; size: NA; D: TRBD1; J: TRBJ2-7; CDR3: CASSRGQGEGSHEQYF; DNA: TGTGCCAGCAGCAGGGGACAGGGGGAAGGTTCCCACGAGCAGTACTTC
V: TRBV27; length: 13; size: NA; D: NA; J: TRBJ1-1; CDR3: CASLSGGATEAFF; DNA: TGTGCCAGCCTCTCTGGGGGGGCAACTGAAGCTTTCTTT
V: TRBV6-5; length: 14; size: few; D: TRBD2; J: TRBJ2-5; CDR3: CASSTRTSEETQYF; DNA: TGTGCCAGCAGTACCCGGACTAGCGAAGAGACCCAGTACTTC
V: TRBV7-6; length: 15; size: once; D: NA; J: TRBJ1-4; CDR3: CASSRTGESNEKLFF; DNA: TGTGCCAGCAGCCGCACGGGGGAGAGCAATGAAAAACTGTTTTTT
V: TRBV7-6; length: 14; size: NA; D: NA; J: TRBJ1-5; CDR3: CASSLGGTNQPQHF; DNA: TGTGCCAGCAGCTTAGGGGGGACGAATCAGCCCCAGCATTTT
V: TRBV29-1; length: 13; size: NA; D: TRBD1; J: TRBJ1-1; CDR3: CSVLTGRGTEAFF; DNA: TGCAGCGTTTTGACAGGGAGGGGGACTGAAGCTTTCTTT
V: TRBV10-3; length: 17; size: once; D: NA; J: TRBJ2-2; CDR3: CAISEGWTFRSTGELFF; DNA: TGTGCCATCAGTGAGGGCTGGACCTTTAGAAGCACCGGGGAGCTGTTTTTT
V: TRBV29-1; length: 10; size: NA; D: NA; J: TRBJ1-2; CDR3: CSVAGSGYTF; DNA: TGCAGTGTTGCTGGGTCCGGCTACACCTTC
V: TRBV6-5; length: 15; size: once; D: TRBD1; J: TRBJ2-4; CDR3: CASSYSDRGTNIQYF; DNA: TGTGCCAGCAGTTACTCCGACAGGGGCACAAACATTCAGTACTTC
V: TRBV6-5; length: 13; size: NA; D: NA; J: TRBJ2-7; CDR3: CASSYNSGYEQYF; DNA: TGTGCCAGCAGTTACAACAGCGGCTACGAGCAGTACTTC
V: TRBV5-1; length: 17; size: once; D: NA; J: TRBJ2-1; CDR3: CASSLLGAGSSYNEQFF; DNA: TGCGCCAGCAGCTTGTTAGGGGCGGGAAGCTCCTACAATGAGCAGTTCTTC
V: TRBV4-1; length: 19; size: once; D: TRBD1; J: TRBJ2-7; CDR3: CASSPSRSSQGALIYEQYF; DNA: TGCGCCAGCAGCCCCAGTCGCTCCTCACAGGGGGCATTGATCTACGAGCAGTACTTC
V: TRBV5-1; length: 12; size: NA; D: NA; J: TRBJ2-1; CDR3: CASSLQGNEQFF; DNA: TGCGCCAGCAGCTTGCAGGGCAATGAGCAGTTCTTC
V: TRBV28; length: 14; size: NA; D: NA; J: TRBJ2-7; CDR3: CASSSTGVWGEQYF; DNA: TGTGCCAGCAGTTCCACCGGAGTCTGGGGCGAGCAGTACTTC
V: TRBV11-1; length: 14; size: NA; D: NA; J: TRBJ2-5; CDR3: CASSFSGGAWTQYF; DNA: TGTGCCAGCAGCTTCTCCGGGGGAGCGTGGACCCAGTACTTC
V: TRBV7-4; length: 16; size: NA; D: NA; J: TRBJ1-4; CDR3: CASRPGTPTTNEKLFF; DNA: TGTGCCAGCAGGCCTGGGACACCCACAACTAATGAAAAACTGTTTTTT
V: TRBV19; length: 12; size: NA; D: NA; J: TRBJ2-3; CDR3: CASSIVPDTQYF; DNA: TGTGCCAGTAGTATAGTCCCAGATACGCAGTATTTT
V: TRBV29-1; length: 15; size: NA; D: TRBD1; J: TRBJ2-1; CDR3: CSSEEPKSGGGEQFF; DNA: TGCAGCTCCGAGGAACCGAAATCAGGGGGCGGAGAGCAGTTCTTC
V: TRBV7-2; length: 11; size: NA; D: NA; J: TRBJ2-5; CDR3: CASSVQETQYF; DNA: TGTGCCAGCAGCGTCCAAGAGACCCAGTACTTC
V: TRBV11-2; length: 13; size: NA; D: NA; J: TRBJ2-2; CDR3: CASSPEVTGELFF; DNA: TGTGCCAGCAGCCCCGAGGTCACCGGGGAGCTGTTTTTT
V: TRBV2; length: 14; size: NA; D: NA; J: TRBJ1-4; CDR3: CASTDQGTNEKLFF; DNA: TGTGCCAGCACTGACCAGGGAACTAATGAAAAACTGTTTTTT
V: TRBV21-1; length: 13; size: NA; D: NA; J: TRBJ1-1; CDR3: CASSKDRGTEAFF; DNA: TGTGCCAGCAGCAAAGACAGGGGCACTGAAGCTTTCTTT
V: TRBV19; length: 14; size: NA; D: NA; J: TRBJ1-5; CDR3: CASSHQGGNQPQHF; DNA: TGTGCCAGTAGTCATCAGGGTGGGAATCAGCCCCAGCATTTT
V: TRBV5-1; length: 14; size: few; D: NA; J: TRBJ2-5; CDR3: CASSLGGPGETQYF; DNA: TGCGCCAGCAGCTTGGGGGGGCCGGGAGAGACCCAGTACTTC
V: TRBV5-8; length: 14; size: NA; D: NA; J: TRBJ2-2; CDR3: CASSLVPGTGELFF; DNA: TGTGCCAGCAGCTTGGTTCCGGGTACCGGGGAGCTGTTTTTT